This entry lists 14 T cell receptor beta chains sequenced from one sample in a study of blood T cell repertoires in COVID-19. TCRdb's table, derived via immunoSEQ multiplex PCR, lists solely in-frame clones and lacks some. The sample has around 120,000 clones, 83% seen once. Specimen: peripheral blood. The source is a man aged 80 or over with active or convalescent COVID-19.

The chain's CDR3 is CASSTSRTGGSEAFF. CDR3 DNA sequence: TGCGCCAGCAGCACGAGCCGGACAGGGGGTTCTGAAGCTTTCTTT. The rearrangement links TRBV5-1 to TRBJ1-1, with 10 bases aligning to TRBD1. This CDR3 has 15 residues. Germline V gene sequence: CDR1 SGHRS, CDR2 YFSETQ. V lost 4 bases to trimming and J lost 6 bases; unmatched junction nucleotides: 9.

This clone was seen only once. The gene calls are TRBV28 and TRBJ1-5, with TRBD1 matching over 8 bases. Germline V CDR1 and CDR2: MDHEN, SYDVKM. The V segment lost 6 bases and the J segment 2 bases; nucleotides outside the gene matches: 6. This CDR3 comprises 15 residues. The CDR3 DNA follows: TGTGCCAGCAGGGTAGGACAGGGAGGCAATCAGCCCCAGCATTTT. It is translated as CASRVGQGGNQPQHF.

This clone was observed once. The chain joins TRBV5-5 to TRBJ1-6; TRBD1 agrees at 8 bases. The J segment lost 8 bases and the V segment lost 5 bases, leaving 12 bases of the junction unmatched. The CDR3 has 16 amino acids. CDR1 is SGHKS, CDR2 YYEKEE, per germline (reference sequence). The CDR3 here is CASRLTGGNTDSPLHF. Written as DNA, the CDR3 is TGTGCCAGCAGATTAACAGGGGGGAATACGGATTCACCCCTCCACTTT.

The rearrangement links TRBV7-2 to TRBJ2-7, with 9 bases matching TRBD2. CDR1 is SGHTA and CDR2 is FQGNSA in the germline V gene. The CDR3 has 13 amino acids. J gave up 2 bases and V 7 bases, and 3 bases lay outside the gene matches. The CDR3 is CASTIAGAYEQYF. The DNA for the CDR3 is TGTGCCAGCACTATAGCGGGAGCCTACGAGCAGTACTTC.

The CDR3 DNA follows: TGTGCCAGCAGTCCAACAGGGATCTCTAGCACAGATACGCAGTATTTT. The encoded protein is CASSPTGISSTDTQYF. The chain uses TRBV5-4 and TRBJ2-3, with TRBD1 as a possible D gene (6 bases). The V end lost 5 bases, the J end lost 0 bases, and 16 bases lay between the germline ends. Germline lookup yields CDR1 SGHNT and CDR2 YYREEE (reference sequence). CDR3 length equals 16 residues.

The chain links TRBV27 to TRBJ1-5; 9 nucleotides agree with TRBD1. The CDR3 sequence is 16 residues long. Per the germline V gene, CDR1 is MNHEY and CDR2 is SMNVEV (reference sequence). Trimming took 5 bases from V and 5 from J; bases not matched to a gene: 10. The CDR3 sequence is CASSPTDRGSYQPQHF. CDR3 in DNA: TGTGCCAGCAGTCCAACGGACAGGGGAAGCTATCAGCCCCAGCATTTT.

This chain uses TRBV7-9 with TRBJ2-5, with TRBD1 matching over 11 bases. The ends lost 4 bases at V and 5 bases at J; junction bases unmatched: 9. Germline assignment: CDR1 SEHNR and CDR2 FQNEAQ (reference sequence). CDR3 length equals 16 residues. CDR3 nucleotides: TGTGCCAGCAGCTCTAGGGGACAGGGGGTTTTGGAGACCCAGTACTTC. Protein product: CASSSRGQGVLETQYF.

The J gene is TRBJ2-7, the V gene TRBV5-1; unclear D gene. The CDR3 contains 13 residues. V was cut by 2 bases and J by 5 bases, with 11 bases left in between. CDR1 and CDR2 (germline): SGHRS, YFSETQ. The CDR3 here is CASSFSTVDEQYF. The CDR3 DNA follows: TGCGCCAGCAGCTTTTCAACAGTTGACGAGCAGTACTTC.

The count of this clone is one. The chain has TRBV10-3 and TRBJ1-2, with TRBD1 matching 11 bases. Germline CDR1 is ENHRY and CDR2 is SYGVKD. CDR3 length: 18 amino acids. V lost 0 bases to trimming and J lost 2 bases; unmatched junction nucleotides: 8. This chain's CDR3 is CAISESLGQGVGNYGYTF. DNA of the CDR3: TGTGCCATCAGTGAGTCGCTGGGACAGGGGGTCGGGAACTATGGCTACACCTTC.

V is TRBV19 and J is TRBJ1-1; 8 bases map to TRBD1. Germline V gene sequence: CDR1 LNHDA, CDR2 SQIVND (reference sequence). The CDR3 spans 13 residues. Germline trimming cut 3 bases from V and 4 bases from J; bases unmatched to any gene: 1. CDR3 protein: CASSIRGPTEAFF. The CDR3 nucleotides are TGTGCCAGTAGTATCAGGGGGCCCACTGAAGCTTTCTTT.

The chain joins TRBV6-5 to TRBJ2-5; D remains ambiguous. Trimming pared 2 bases from V and 4 bases from J, leaving 8 bases between. The CDR3 length is 13 residues. Germline V lookup: CDR1 MNHEY, CDR2 SVGAGI. CDR3 protein: CASSYAARETQYF. DNA for the CDR3: TGTGCCAGCAGTTACGCGGCTAGAGAGACCCAGTACTTC.

This clone has more than one count but fewer than ten. The genes are TRBV20-1 and TRBJ1-1, with D unclear. The germline CDR1 and CDR2 sequences are DFQATT and SNEGSKA (reference sequence). This CDR3 is built from 14 residues. With 3 bases removed from V and 0 bases from J, the gap between germline ends came to 11 bases. CDR3 nucleotides: TGCAGTGCTAGTAAGACTGCGATGAACACTGAAGCTTTCTTT. This codes for CSASKTAMNTEAFF.

The CDR3 reads CASSDTDRGNTQYF. The CDR3 region has the DNA TGTGCCAGCAGTGACACTGACAGGGGGAATACGCAGTATTTT. The chain links TRBV6-4 to TRBJ2-3, with 9 bases identical to TRBD1. The V and J ends lost 2 bases and 7 bases, in that order; junction bases with no gene match: 4. The germline V gene encodes CDR1 MRHNA and CDR2 SNTAGT. This CDR3 spans 14 amino acids.

This rearrangement joins TRBV19 to TRBJ1-4; D unclear. The germline V gene has CDR1 LNHDA and CDR2 SQIVND (reference sequence). The CDR3 spans 14 residues. Trimming took off 7 bases at V and 3 bases at J, with 12 bases between the two ends. CDR3 protein: CASTERAANEKLFF. The CDR3 bases are TGTGCCAGTACCGAGAGGGCGGCTAATGAAAAACTGTTTTTT.